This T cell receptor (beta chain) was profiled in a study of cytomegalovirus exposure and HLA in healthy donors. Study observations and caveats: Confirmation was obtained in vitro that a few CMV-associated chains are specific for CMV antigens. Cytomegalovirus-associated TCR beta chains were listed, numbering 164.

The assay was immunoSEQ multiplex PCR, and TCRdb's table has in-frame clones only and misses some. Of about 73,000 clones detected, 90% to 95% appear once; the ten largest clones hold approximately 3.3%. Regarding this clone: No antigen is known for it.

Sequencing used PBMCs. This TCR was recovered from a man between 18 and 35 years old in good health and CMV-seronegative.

The CDR3 DNA sequence: TGTGCCAGCAGCTCAACAGGGGTTGGAAACACCATATATTTT. Translation gives CASSSTGVGNTIYF. V gene TRBV7-9 combines with J gene TRBJ1-3; 7 bases fit TRBD1. J lost 3 bases, V lost 4 bases, and 3 bases had no gene match. Per the germline V gene, CDR1 is SEHNR and CDR2 is FQNEAQ (reference sequence). This CDR3 has 14 amino acids. Filled out from reference TRBV7-9 and TRBJ1-3, the complete variable domain reads DTGVSQNPRHKITKRGQNVTFRCDPISEHNRLYWYRQTLGQGPEFLTYFQNEAQLEKSRLLSDRFSAERPKGSFSTLEIQRTEQGDSAMYLCASSSTGVGNTIYFGEGSWLTVV.